This T cell receptor beta chain was found in a study of T-cell memory formation after mild COVID-19. Study-level results: Whereas later expanders leaned CD4+, clones contracting day 15 to 85 showed a balanced CD4/CD8 makeup.

TCRdb processed the 5' RACE reads anew with MiXCR; each CDR3 protein has one entry. The sample holds under 300,000 distinct CDR3 sequences, roughly 15% seen once. This clonotype was recorded at least ten times. As yet, its antigen is unknown. The CDR3 is 13 amino acids. Germline assignment: CDR1 LGHDT and CDR2 YNNKEL (reference sequence). V was cut by 1 base and J by 4 bases, with 7 bases left in between. The receptor was derived from a man between 18 and 29 years old who had mild COVID-19 (a few samples of this study predate the infection). Cell type and time point are not known. The sequencing sample was made of PBMCs or a T cell subset sorted from them (not recorded which). V gene TRBV3-1 combines with J gene TRBJ2-5; D remains ambiguous. Written as DNA, the CDR3 is TGTGCCAGCAGCCAAGGGGTTGGAGAGACCCAGTACTTC. Its protein product is CASSQGVGETQYF.